This is a list of T cell receptor beta chains from one sample in a study of cytomegalovirus exposure and HLA in healthy donors. Data came from immunoSEQ multiplex PCR; TCRdb stores just in-frame clones and leaves some out. The sample contains about 140,000 clones, almost 85% of which appear only once. The sequencing input was PBMCs. The source of these receptors is a man between 18 and 29 years old in good health and CMV-seropositive. Each CDR3 is given with its conserved first and last residue. Each record gives: V gene, clone size, D gene, J gene, CDR3 protein, CDR3 DNA. A D gene is named only where the DNA matches it firmly. Not every row has a clone size; where given, it reads once, few, many or a size class.

TRBV6-5	NA	NA	TRBJ2-3	CASTLRGGPTDTQYF	TGTGCCAGCACCCTCAGGGGCGGTCCCACAGATACGCAGTATTTT
TRBV6-5	NA	TRBD1	TRBJ2-7	CASSYSYRGSYEQYF	TGTGCCAGCAGTTACTCATACAGGGGGTCCTACGAGCAGTACTTC
TRBV7-9	NA	NA	TRBJ2-7	CASSPSLLFYEQYF	TGTGCCAGCAGCCCCTCCCTTTTGTTCTACGAGCAGTACTTC
TRBV5-5	NA	TRBD1	TRBJ1-5	CASSSGLSGGGDQPQHF	TGTGCCAGCAGCTCGGGGTTATCAGGGGGCGGAGATCAGCCCCAGCATTTT
TRBV28	NA	TRBD1	TRBJ1-1	CASTLTGVNTEAFF	TGTGCCAGCACCTTGACAGGGGTGAACACTGAAGCTTTCTTT
TRBV5-6	NA	NA	TRBJ2-7	CASSSAPGASYEQYF	TGTGCCAGCAGCTCCGCCCCTGGGGCCTCCTACGAGCAGTACTTC
TRBV6-1	NA	NA	TRBJ1-3	CASSAAGLGGGNTIYF	TGTGCCAGCAGTGCAGCCGGTCTGGGAGGGGGAAACACCATATATTTT
TRBV14	NA	TRBD2	TRBJ2-1	CASSQLRASGHNEQFF	TGTGCCAGCAGCCAATTGAGGGCTAGCGGCCACAATGAGCAGTTCTTC
TRBV6-5	NA	NA	TRBJ2-7	CASIGGGSYEQYF	TGTGCCAGCATCGGGGGTGGGTCCTACGAGCAGTACTTC
TRBV7-9	NA	TRBD1	TRBJ2-1	CASSLNRGPTYNEQFF	TGTGCCAGCAGCCTCAACAGGGGTCCAACCTACAATGAGCAGTTCTTC
TRBV30	NA	TRBD1	TRBJ2-7	CAWAAGQGAYEQYF	TGTGCCTGGGCCGCTGGACAGGGGGCCTACGAGCAGTACTTC
TRBV5-1	NA	NA	TRBJ2-7	CASSSEWDSRWEQYF	TGCGCCAGCAGCTCCGAATGGGACTCCCGTTGGGAGCAGTACTTC
TRBV28	NA	NA	TRBJ2-7	CASRHLQGYEQYF	TGTGCCAGCAGGCACTTACAGGGTTACGAGCAGTACTTC
TRBV15	few	NA	TRBJ2-3	CATSLRPDTQYF	TGTGCCACCAGCCTACGCCCAGATACGCAGTATTTT
TRBV5-4	NA	TRBD2	TRBJ2-7	CASSWGVGGRRNEQYF	TGTGCCAGCAGCTGGGGGGTCGGCGGGAGGAGGAACGAGCAGTACTTC
TRBV19	NA	TRBD2	TRBJ2-1	CASSMQAGGPNEQFF	TGTGCCAGTAGCATGCAAGCGGGAGGGCCTAATGAGCAGTTCTTC
TRBV6-1	NA	NA	TRBJ2-6	CASRGTRAGANVLTF	TGTGCCAGCAGAGGCACTAGAGCTGGGGCCAACGTCCTGACTTTC
TRBV4-1	NA	NA	TRBJ1-3	CASSQVMSGNSGNTIYF	TGCGCCAGCAGCCAAGTGATGTCAGGGAACTCTGGAAACACCATATATTTT
TRBV5-6	few	NA	TRBJ2-5	CASSRTTGNRETQYF	TGTGCCAGCAGCCGCACCACAGGGAACCGAGAGACCCAGTACTTC
TRBV10-1	few	TRBD1	TRBJ1-1	CASSESGQGGEAFF	TGCGCCAGCAGTGAGTCGGGACAGGGCGGTGAAGCTTTCTTT
TRBV5-8	NA	TRBD2	TRBJ2-1	CASSLALADGSEQFF	TGTGCCAGCAGCTTGGCCCTAGCGGACGGCTCGGAGCAGTTCTTC
TRBV28	NA	TRBD1	TRBJ1-5	CASSLGQGVNQPQHF	TGTGCCAGCAGTTTAGGGCAGGGGGTTAATCAGCCCCAGCATTTT
TRBV19	NA	NA	TRBJ2-5	CASSINRLQETQYF	TGTGCCAGTAGTATCAACAGGCTCCAAGAGACCCAGTACTTC
TRBV7-9	NA	NA	TRBJ2-3	CASTGGPGQAQYF	TGTGCCAGCACCGGTGGGCCAGGTCAGGCGCAGTATTTT
TRBV19	NA	NA	TRBJ2-7	CASSFGVAATYEQYF	TGTGCCAGTAGTTTCGGGGTTGCGGCGACCTACGAGCAGTACTTC
TRBV11-2	once	TRBD2	TRBJ2-7	CASSLVGGLAGLMF	TGTGCCAGCAGCTTAGTCGGAGGACTAGCGGGACTCATGTTC
TRBV19	few	NA	TRBJ2-3	CATRPGIDTQYF	TGTGCCACCCGGCCAGGGATAGATACGCAGTATTTT
TRBV7-8	NA	TRBD1	TRBJ2-7	CASSIHAGGQSSYEQYF	TGTGCCAGCAGCATTCATGCAGGGGGACAAAGCTCCTACGAGCAGTACTTC
TRBV29-1	NA	NA	TRBJ2-2	CSVEPLARGNTGELFF	TGCAGCGTTGAGCCCCTAGCGAGAGGAAACACCGGGGAGCTGTTTTTT
TRBV28	NA	NA	TRBJ2-7	CASSSPSSAYEQYF	TGTGCCAGCAGTTCACCCTCTAGCGCCTACGAGCAGTACTTC
TRBV10-1	few	NA	TRBJ1-1	CASSVAGRTEAFF	TGCGCCAGCTCTGTGGCAGGGCGGACTGAAGCTTTCTTT
TRBV6-6	NA	NA	TRBJ1-5	CASSWDGRGGQPQHF	TGTGCCAGCTCATGGGACGGGAGGGGCGGTCAGCCCCAGCATTTT
TRBV11-2	NA	NA	TRBJ1-1	CASSPFLGGTEAFF	TGTGCCAGCAGCCCCTTTCTCGGGGGGACTGAAGCTTTCTTT
TRBV27	NA	TRBD1	TRBJ2-1	CASSPTRDRGYNEQFF	TGTGCCAGCAGTCCCACCCGGGACAGGGGATACAATGAGCAGTTCTTC